The 10 T cell receptor beta chains presented below share a single source sample, sequenced in a study of T cell repertoires in cytomegalovirus infection. TCRdb redid the calling of the reads with MiXCR, one entry per CDR3 protein. The table lists approximately 250,000 distinct CDR3 sequences, 22% of them singletons. The sample was CD8+ T cells from PBMCs. These receptors were obtained from a human donor in good health (CMV status not recorded). Some clones in this sample may be carry-over from other donors' samples.

This clonotype was seen a handful of times. A much bigger clone sits one base away, suggesting this may be a read error. V and J are TRBV7-9 and TRBJ2-1; no firm D call. The CDR3 is 11 residues long. CDR1 is SEHNR, CDR2 FQNEAQ, per germline (reference sequence). V lost 1 base, J lost 9 bases, and 4 bases lay in between. This chain's CDR3 is CASSLEGEQFF. CDR3 nucleotides: TGTGCCAGCAGCTTAGAGGGTGAGCAGTTCTTC.

This clonotype was picked up many times. This chain links TRBV7-6 with TRBJ2-5; no reliable D call. The CDR3 spans 15 residues. The ends were cut back, 0 bases at V and 1 base at J, with 9 bases in the middle. Per germline, CDR1 SGHVS and CDR2 FNYEAQ. The CDR3 sequence is CASSLANSFQETQYF. CDR3 in DNA: TGTGCCAGCAGCTTAGCTAACAGCTTCCAAGAGACCCAGTACTTC.

The CDR3 region has the DNA TGTGCCAGCAGCTCAGGGCCTTGGGGTGATGGCTACACCTTC. Translation: CASSSGPWGDGYTF. The chain links TRBV9 to TRBJ1-2; tentatively, D is TRBD1 (5 bases). The CDR3 has 14 amino acids. V lost 4 bases and J lost 6, with 16 bases in between. Germline loops: CDR1 SGDLS, CDR2 YYNGEE.

V usage is TRBV20-1 and J usage is TRBJ2-1; TRBD2 aligns across 10 bases. CDR1 is DFQATT, CDR2 SNEGSKA, per germline (reference sequence). With 0 bases clipped from V and 6 bases from J, the junction kept 2 bases outside the gene matches. The CDR3 loop spans 14 amino acids. CDR3 nucleotide sequence: TGCAGTGCTAGAGATAGCGGGGGGCTCAATGAGCAGTTCTTC. Translation: CSARDSGGLNEQFF.

The chain employs TRBV2 and TRBJ1-1, with D maybe TRBD1 (6 bases). This CDR3 contains 14 residues. The V end was cut by 6 bases, the J end by 5 bases, with 16 bases between. Germline CDR1 is SNHLY and CDR2 is FYNNEI. CDR3: CASSPVGAGTEAFF. The CDR3 DNA follows: TGTGCCAGCAGCCCAGTGGGGGCGGGAACTGAAGCTTTCTTT.

In its sample, this clonotype was seen a few times. The J gene is TRBJ2-5, the V gene TRBV5-1, with D possibly being TRBD1 (6 bases). The germline V gene encodes CDR1 SGHRS and CDR2 YFSETQ. Trimming took off 3 bases at V and 5 bases at J, with 17 bases between the two ends. This CDR3 is 15 amino acids long. The CDR3, as DNA: TGCGCCAGCAGCTGGCACAGGGAGAGGTACGAGACCCAGTACTTC. Translating gives CASSWHRERYETQYF.

The V call is TRBV27, the J call TRBJ1-1, with D unresolved. CDR3 length: 13 residues. V lost 0 bases, J lost 2 bases, and 4 bases lay in between. The germline V gene has CDR1 MNHEY and CDR2 SMNVEV (reference sequence). The DNA of the CDR3 is TGTGCCAGCAGTTTATCGTATAACACTGAAGCTTTCTTT. Residues: CASSLSYNTEAFF.

The CDR3 region has the DNA TGTGCCAGCAGCCCAACGCCATACACCGGGGAGCTGTTTTTT. Translating it yields CASSPTPYTGELFF. The chain joins TRBV5-5 to TRBJ2-2, with unresolved D. CDR1 and CDR2 from the germline V gene are SGHKS and YYEKEE (reference sequence). V was shortened by 4 bases and J by 3 bases, with 10 bases between the two germline ends. The length of the CDR3 is 14 residues. The full variable domain, in which reference TRBV5-5 and TRBJ2-2 provide the parts outside the CDR3, is DAGVTQSPTHLIKTRGQQVTLRCSPISGHKSVSWYQQVLGQGPQFIFQYYEKEERGRGNFPDRFSARQFPNYSSELNVNALLLGDSALYLCASSPTPYTGELFFGEGSRLTVL.

The chain employs TRBV29-1 and TRBJ2-4; no reliable D call. The CDR3 covers 17 residues. The germline gives CDR1 SQVTM, CDR2 ANQGSEA. Trimming shortened V by 0 bases and J by 2 bases, and 17 bases separated the two germline ends. The CDR3 bases are TGCAGCGTTGAAGATCGGTACAGAATGTCTACCAAAAACATTCAGTACTTC. Its translation: CSVEDRYRMSTKNIQYF.

For this clonotype: This sequence may be a read error, since a much larger clone differs from it by one base. This chain joins TRBV11-2 and TRBJ2-7; D possibly matches TRBD1 or TRBD2 (6 bases each). CDR1 and CDR2 from the germline V gene are SGHAT and FQNNGV. The CDR3 totals 14 residues. The CDR3 spells CASSRGARSHEQYF. In nucleotides, the CDR3 is TGTGCCAGCAGCAGGGGGGCCCGCTCCCACGAGCAGTACTTC.